The 23 T cell receptor beta chains reported below all come from one sample, sequenced in a study of CD8+ T cells in alopecia areata. In each case, RNA was isolated and then reverse transcribed into cDNA as the sequencing template. Libraries were prepared by immunoSEQ multiplex PCR; TCRdb keeps only in-frame clonotypes and omits some of them. The top ten hold 30% to 45% of the sample, which has about 150,000 clones, approximately 56% seen once. The sequencing sample was made of CD8+ T cells sorted from blood. The receptors come from a human donor in good health.

The chain combines TRBV11-3 with TRBJ1-1; D is unclear. The CDR3 covers 13 residues. Trimming took 1 base from V and 1 from J, leaving 4 bases between them. CDR1 is SGHNT and CDR2 is YENEEA in the germline V gene. The CDR3 loop reads CASSLGANTEAFF. The CDR3 DNA reads TGTGCCAGCAGCTTAGGAGCGAACACTGAAGCTTTCTTT.

The chain links TRBV29-1 to TRBJ2-2; 8 nucleotides match TRBD1. V lost 6 bases, J lost 0 bases, and 3 bases stayed unmatched. CDR3 length: 14 amino acids. The germline V gene has CDR1 SQVTM and CDR2 ANQGSEA. The CDR3 sequence: CSVRQGSNTGELFF. The CDR3 region has the DNA TGCAGCGTGAGACAGGGGTCGAACACCGGGGAGCTGTTTTTT.

This clone has more than one count but fewer than ten. The chain links TRBV13 to TRBJ2-5; TRBD2 is a possible D gene (5 bases). Trimming removed 5 bases at V and 6 bases at J, with 10 bases between. Germline V gene sequence: CDR1 PRHDT, CDR2 FYEKMQ (reference sequence). The CDR3 sequence is 12 residues long. In nucleotides, the CDR3 is TGTGCCAGCAGCGAGGGTGTGAAGACCCAGTACTTC. Translated, it gives CASSEGVKTQYF. Full variable domain (rest looked up from reference TRBV13 and TRBJ2-5): AAGVIQSPRHLIKEKRETATLKCYPIPRHDTVYWYQQGPGQDPQFLISFYEKMQSDKGSIPDRFSAQQFSDYHSELNMSSLELGDSALYFCASSEGVKTQYFGPGTRLLVL.

The chain uses TRBV6-6 and TRBJ2-7; tentatively, D is TRBD1 or TRBD2 (6 bases each). The CDR3 is made up of 11 amino acids. The germline gives CDR1 MNHNY, CDR2 SVGAGI (reference sequence). V shed 5 bases and J shed 7 bases, with 9 bases lying between them. CDR3 sequence: CASSQGGEQYF. CDR3 DNA sequence: TGTGCCAGCAGTCAAGGGGGGGAGCAGTACTTC.

This chain uses TRBV4-1 with TRBJ2-1; D is undetermined. The CDR3 totals 15 residues. V dropped 6 bases and J dropped 0 bases, with 12 bases sitting between them. Germline lookup yields CDR1 MGHRA and CDR2 YSYEKL. CDR3 sequence: CASSPDPRSYNEQFF. In DNA, the CDR3 is TGCGCCAGCAGTCCAGACCCCCGCTCCTACAATGAGCAGTTCTTC.

This clone was seen a few times. The V and J genes are TRBV29-1 and TRBJ2-1; D unresolved. CDR3 length equals 13 residues. V lost 4 bases to trimming and J lost 5 bases, with 12 bases between them. Germline V lookup: CDR1 SQVTM, CDR2 ANQGSEA. CDR3 protein: CSVVGSFNNEQFF. CDR3 nucleotides: TGCAGCGTTGTGGGCAGCTTCAACAATGAGCAGTTCTTC.

V and J are TRBV19 and TRBJ2-7; D may be TRBD2 (5 bases). V dropped 1 base and J dropped 0 bases, with 7 bases sitting between them. The CDR3 runs to 14 residues. The germline V gene encodes CDR1 LNHDA and CDR2 SQIVND (reference sequence). CDR3 coding DNA: TGTGCCAGTAGTATAGGAGGGAGCTCCTACGAGCAGTACTTC. Translated: CASSIGGSSYEQYF.

This chain connects TRBV30 to TRBJ2-1; 9 bases match TRBD2. The V gene end was trimmed by 8 bases and the J gene end by 6 bases; junction bases not matched to a gene: 8. The CDR3 spans 13 residues. CDR1 and CDR2 from the germline V gene are GTSNPN and SVGIG (reference sequence). The CDR3: CAHGLASRNEQFF. For the CDR3, the DNA is TGTGCCCACGGACTAGCGAGCCGCAATGAGCAGTTCTTC.

Worth noting for this clone: One end of the junction is discordant with germline, which a read error may explain. CDR3 amino acids: CSVLGQGNAGELFF. CDR3 in DNA: TGCAGCGTTTTGGGACAGGGGAACGCCGGGGAGCTGTTTTTT. V gene TRBV29-1 combines with J gene TRBJ2-2; 10 bases are shared with TRBD1. Germline V CDR1 and CDR2: SQVTM, ANQGSEA. CDR3 length: 14 residues.

A few counts support this clone. The chain combines TRBV9 with TRBJ1-1; D not resolved. The germline V gene encodes CDR1 SGDLS and CDR2 YYNGEE. The CDR3 has 11 residues. Trimming stripped 2 bases from V and 6 bases from J, with 5 bases between. In nucleotides, the CDR3 is TGTGCCAGCAGCGTTAGTGCTGAAGCTTTCTTT. Protein product: CASSVSAEAFF. The full variable domain, in which reference TRBV9 and TRBJ1-1 provide the parts outside the CDR3, is DSGVTQTPKHLITATGQRVTLRCSPRSGDLSVYWYQQSLDQGLQFLIQYYNGEERAKGNILERFSAQQFPDLHSELNLSSLELGDSALYFCASSVSAEAFFGQGTRLTVV.

This clone was recorded only once. The genes are TRBV4-1 and TRBJ2-2; 8 bases are shared with TRBD2. V shed 1 base and J 1 base; nucleotides not matched to a gene: 8. Germline V gene data show CDR1 as MGHRA and CDR2 as YSYEKL. The CDR3 has 18 amino acids. The CDR3 spells CASSQAGSGKGNTGELFF. The DNA for the CDR3 is TGCGCCAGCAGCCAAGCAGGTAGCGGGAAGGGGAACACCGGGGAGCTGTTTTTT.

The V gene is TRBV27, the J gene TRBJ2-5; TRBD2 might be the D (5 bases). This CDR3 contains 14 residues. V was cut by 0 bases and J by 14 bases, with 19 bases left in between. The germline V gene encodes CDR1 MNHEY and CDR2 SMNVEV (reference sequence). In DNA, the CDR3 is TGTGCCAGCAGTTTATCGCCCCCGGCTAGCAGGTTATACTTC. It codes for CASSLSPPASRLYF.

V and J are TRBV6-5 and TRBJ1-5; a possible D gene is TRBD1 (5 bases). Trimming took 6 bases from V and 6 from J, leaving 12 bases between them. Germline values: CDR1 MNHEY, CDR2 SVGAGI. The CDR3 has 13 amino acids. The CDR3 spells CASSRTGAQPQHF. CDR3 coding DNA: TGTGCCAGCAGCCGGACCGGGGCTCAGCCCCAGCATTTT.

CDR3 in amino acids: CASTGGSEQFF. The CDR3 DNA reads as TGCGCCAGCACCGGGGGGAGTGAGCAGTTCTTC. The chain employs TRBV5-1 and TRBJ2-1; 7 bases agree with TRBD2. The CDR3 covers 11 residues. The junction had 3 bases not matched to a gene; V was cut back by 6 bases and J by 9 bases. Per germline, CDR1 SGHRS and CDR2 YFSETQ.

V usage is TRBV6-5 and J usage is TRBJ2-2; 10 positions match TRBD1. The V gene's germline CDR1 is MNHEY and CDR2 SVGAGI. This CDR3 contains 15 residues. Trimming cost V 2 bases and J 4 bases; bases outside gene matches: 1. In DNA, the CDR3 is TGTGCCAGCAGTTACCGGGACAGGGGCACCGGGGAGCTGTTTTTT. The encoded protein is CASSYRDRGTGELFF.

The rearrangement uses TRBV5-6 and TRBJ1-1, with D unresolved. This CDR3 region has 14 residues. Germline loops: CDR1 SGHDT, CDR2 YYEEEE. Deletions cut 2 bases from V and 0 bases from J, with 8 bases between. As DNA, the CDR3 is TGTGCCAGCAGCTTCTCGGCCATGAACACTGAAGCTTTCTTT. This translates into CASSFSAMNTEAFF. The full variable domain, rest sourced from reference TRBV5-6 and TRBJ1-1, is DAGVTQSPTHLIKTRGQQVTLRCSPKSGHDTVSWYQQALGQGPQFIFQYYEEEERQRGNFPDRFSGHQFPNYSSELNVNALLLGDSALYLCASSFSAMNTEAFFGQGTRLTVV.

The chain links TRBV5-1 to TRBJ2-3; TRBD1 aligns across 7 bases. The V gene's germline CDR1 is SGHRS and CDR2 YFSETQ. V lost 0 bases to trimming and J lost 1 base; unmatched junction nucleotides: 5. CDR3 length: 16 amino acids. The CDR3 sequence: CASSLEGAQGTDTQYF. CDR3 in DNA: TGCGCCAGCAGCTTGGAGGGGGCGCAAGGCACAGATACGCAGTATTTT.

A single count supports this clone. The chain combines TRBV6-1 with TRBJ1-1, with D unclear. Per the germline V gene, CDR1 is MNHNS and CDR2 is SASEGT. The ends were cut back, 6 bases at V and 7 bases at J, with 18 bases in the middle. This CDR3 has 14 amino acids. CDR3 residues: CASSLTGDYSEAFF. DNA of the CDR3: TGTGCCAGCAGCCTGACTGGGGATTATAGTGAAGCTTTCTTT.

This clone has a handful of counts. The V gene is TRBV19, the J gene TRBJ2-7, with 11 bases matching TRBD1. V dropped 5 bases and J dropped 3; count of bases not matched to a gene: 9. Germline values: CDR1 LNHDA, CDR2 SQIVND (reference sequence). This CDR3 spans 16 amino acids. CDR3 bases: TGTGCCAGTAGTTTCGGCGGGACAGGGGGATTCTACGAGCAGTACTTC. Residues: CASSFGGTGGFYEQYF.

This clone was counted only a few times. This chain links TRBV5-1 with TRBJ1-1; 7 nucleotides align to TRBD1. The CDR3 has 15 amino acids. With V trimmed by 4 bases and J by 0 bases, 6 bases remained unmatched. The V gene's germline CDR1 is SGHRS and CDR2 YFSETQ. CDR3 DNA: TGCGCCAGCAGCCTATCGACAGGGATGAACACTGAAGCTTTCTTT. Translated: CASSLSTGMNTEAFF.

This clone was seen only a few times. The DNA of the CDR3 is TGTGCCAGCAGTGTTAGCGGGTCGAACACCGGGGAGCTGTTTTTT. Its protein product is CASSVSGSNTGELFF. The gene calls are TRBV27 and TRBJ2-2; 7 bases fit TRBD2. Germline V CDR1 and CDR2: MNHEY, SMNVEV (reference sequence). This CDR3 contains 15 residues. After removal of 5 bases from V and 0 bases from J, the junction contained 3 bases not matched to a gene.

The genes are TRBV9 and TRBJ1-2; D not certain. V was pared by 0 bases and J by 9 bases, with 15 bases between. CDR3 length: 14 amino acids. The germline CDR1 and CDR2 sequences are SGDLS and YYNGEE. The CDR3 coding sequence is TGTGCCAGCAGCGTAGTCGAGGGAAGTATAAGCTACACCTTC. Amino acids: CASSVVEGSISYTF. The full variable domain, completed using reference TRBV9 and TRBJ1-2, is DSGVTQTPKHLITATGQRVTLRCSPRSGDLSVYWYQQSLDQGLQFLIQYYNGEERAKGNILERFSAQQFPDLHSELNLSSLELGDSALYFCASSVVEGSISYTFGSGTRLTVV.

This rearrangement joins TRBV7-9 to TRBJ1-1; no definite D call. V was shortened by 1 base and J by 8 bases, with 11 bases between the two germline ends. The CDR3 has 13 residues. The germline CDR1 and CDR2 sequences are SEHNR and FQNEAQ (reference sequence). The CDR3 DNA is TGTGCCAGCAGCTTAGGTACCCCCGCCGAAGCTTTCTTT. Translating gives CASSLGTPAEAFF.